This T cell receptor beta chain stems from a study of T cells expressing NK-cell markers. The CDR3 length is 16 residues. Germline V gene data show CDR1 as DFQATT and CDR2 as SNEGSKA (reference sequence). TCRdb re-called the 5' RACE reads, yielding one record per CDR3 amino acid sequence without DNA. This listing includes about 380,000 distinct CDR3 sequences. V gene TRBV20-1 combines with J gene TRBJ1-5; the TCRdb call, TRBD1, lacks DNA for checking. The sequencing input was blood T cells: a sorted CD56 or NKG2C T cell subset, CD4+ or CD8+ T cells, or bulk PBMC T cells (not recorded which). This receptor was taken from a man aged 18 to 69 in good health. CDR3 amino acids: CSAKQGAYYSNQPQHF.